This TCR beta chain was captured in a study of OX40 agonist ivuxolimab in advanced cancers. On this clone: Antigen specificity is unknown.

Broader study findings: There were also nonresponders showing low normalized T-cell clonal expansion. Averaging showed that CD8+ T cells had more expanded clones than CD4+ did.

Repertoires were generated with immunoSEQ multiplex PCR, while TCRdb's copy carries only in-frame clones and drops some. The repertoire includes 55,000 to 75,000 clones, more than 65% of them detected once, and 1.1% sits in the top ten. The source is an adult with an advanced solid tumor such as melanoma, head and neck, liver or kidney cancer. The sample was CD4+ or CD8+ T cells sorted from blood, taken in a trial of the OX40 agonist ivuxolimab.

CDR3 DNA sequence: TGTGCCATCAGCGCCGGGACAGGGGGCAACGAGCAGTACTTC. Encoded protein: CAISAGTGGNEQYF. This chain uses TRBV10-3 with TRBJ2-7, with 12 bases identical to TRBD1. The ends lost 6 bases at V and 5 bases at J; junction bases unmatched: 5. The CDR3 covers 14 residues. Per the germline V gene, CDR1 is ENHRY and CDR2 is SYGVKD.